These 30 T cell receptor beta chains came from one sample sequenced in a study of cytomegalovirus exposure and HLA in healthy donors. Primers included in the PCR were 60 Vbeta and 13 Jbeta primers. TCRdb's copy holds only in-frame clones and misses some; the assay was immunoSEQ multiplex PCR. The repertoire includes roughly 100,000 clones, around four fifths of them detected once, and approximately 1.7% sits in the top ten. Sequenced material: PBMCs. These receptors were taken from a middle-aged woman in good health and CMV-seronegative.

This clone was found once. The chain uses TRBV28 and TRBJ1-1; possibly TRBD1 for D (5 bases). Germline CDR1 reads MDHEN; CDR2 reads SYDVKM. This CDR3 comprises 14 residues. The V gene lost 5 bases and the J gene lost 10 bases, with 20 bases spanning the gap. The CDR3 nucleotides are TGTGCCAGCAGTGGGACTAACAGGAGGTTTGTAGCTTTCTTT. Its translation is CASSGTNRRFVAFF.

The chain couples TRBV29-1 to TRBJ1-2, with 10 bases identical to TRBD1. V lost 3 bases and J lost 4; bases outside the gene matches: 8. The CDR3 has 15 amino acids. Germline V gene sequence: CDR1 SQVTM, CDR2 ANQGSEA. In DNA form, the CDR3 reads TGCAGCGTTGAGGTGACAGGGGGCGCGGGCTATGGCTACACCTTC. Amino acid sequence: CSVEVTGGAGYGYTF. The full variable domain, rest sourced from reference TRBV29-1 and TRBJ1-2, is SAVISQKPSRDICQRGTSLTIQCQVDSQVTMMFWYRQQPGQSLTLIATANQGSEATYESGFVIDKFPISRPNLTFSTLTVSNMSPEDSSIYLCSVEVTGGAGYGYTFGSGTRLTVV.

J is TRBJ1-1 and V is TRBV7-9; D is unresolved. Trimming left V 2 bases short and J 9 bases short, with 7 bases between. Germline values: CDR1 SEHNR, CDR2 FQNEAQ (reference sequence). This CDR3 has 11 amino acids. CDR3 nucleotide sequence: TGTGCCAGCAGCTTATTGGGCCAAGCTTTCTTT. Protein: CASSLLGQAFF.

The chain joins TRBV18 to TRBJ1-2; weak D call: TRBD1 (5 bases). Per germline, CDR1 KGHSH and CDR2 LQKENI. The CDR3 covers 15 residues. V lost 2 bases to trimming and J lost 8 bases, with 18 bases between them. In nucleotides, the CDR3 is TGTGCCAGCTCACCATGGGGCAGGGAAGGTTTCGGCTACACCTTC. Amino acids: CASSPWGREGFGYTF. The full variable domain, its missing parts supplied by reference TRBV18 and TRBJ1-2, is NAGVMQNPRHLVRRRGQEARLRCSPMKGHSHVYWYRQLPEEGLKFMVYLQKENIIDESGMPKERFSAEFPKEGPSILRIQQVVRGDSAAYFCASSPWGREGFGYTFGSGTRLTVV.

The CDR3 sequence is CASSYGLRGNYGYTF. CDR3 DNA sequence: TGTGCCAGCAGTTATGGGCTCCGGGGGAACTATGGCTACACCTTC. The chain carries TRBV28 and TRBJ1-2, with a tentative D call TRBD1 (5 bases). This CDR3 comprises 15 residues. Germline V lookup: CDR1 MDHEN, CDR2 SYDVKM. V was clipped by 4 bases and J by 2 bases, with 14 bases between them.

The chain employs TRBV5-5 and TRBJ2-3; TRBD2 might be the D (5 bases). Germline-derived CDR1 and CDR2 are SGHKS and YYEKEE (reference sequence). Trimming removed 4 bases from V and 4 bases from J, with 10 bases in between. CDR3 length equals 13 residues. The DNA for the CDR3 is TGTGCCAGCAGCCTTCTAGCAGCAGATACGCAGTATTTT. As protein: CASSLLAADTQYF.

This chain uses TRBV29-1 with TRBJ2-7, with 7 positions matching TRBD1. V shed 4 bases, J shed 7 bases, and the junction held 4 bases outside the gene matches. The CDR3 length is 11 residues. Germline V gene data show CDR1 as SQVTM and CDR2 as ANQGSEA. In nucleotides, the CDR3 is TGCAGCGTTGGACAGGGTGGGGAGCAGTACTTC. It specifies CSVGQGGEQYF.

This sequence joins TRBV7-3 and TRBJ2-2; 10 bases map to TRBD2. Germline assignment: CDR1 SGHTA and CDR2 FQGTGA. The CDR3 loop spans 16 amino acids. Losses at the gene ends were 4 bases for V and 2 bases for J; bases not matched to a gene: 4. CDR3 nucleotide sequence: TGTGCCAGCAGCTCCACTAGCGGGATTAACACCGGGGAGCTGTTTTTT. It specifies CASSSTSGINTGELFF. The complete variable domain, with remaining parts taken from reference TRBV7-3 and TRBJ2-2, reads GAGVSQTPSNKVTEKGKYVELRCDPISGHTALYWYRQSLGQGPEFLIYFQGTGAADDSGLPNDRFFAVRPEGSVSTLKIQRTERGDSAVYLCASSSTSGINTGELFFGEGSRLTVL.

The rearrangement links TRBV5-1 to TRBJ2-2, with TRBD2 matching over 8 bases. The CDR3 covers 16 residues. After removal of 4 bases from V and 0 bases from J, the junction contained 5 bases not matched to a gene. Germline V gene data show CDR1 as SGHRS and CDR2 as YFSETQ. CDR3 region: CASSATSGSNTGELFF. In nucleotides, the CDR3 is TGCGCCAGCAGCGCAACTAGCGGCTCGAACACCGGGGAGCTGTTTTTT.

The J gene is TRBJ2-3, the V gene TRBV15, with 11 bases matching TRBD2. This CDR3 is 18 amino acids long. Germline CDR1 reads LNHNV; CDR2 reads YYDKDF (reference sequence). The V segment lost 0 bases and the J segment 6 bases; nucleotides outside the gene matches: 11. The CDR3 here is CATSRDTWVAGGRDTQYF. The CDR3 nucleotides are TGTGCCACCAGCAGAGATACGTGGGTAGCGGGAGGGCGGGATACGCAGTATTTT. The whole variable domain, filled in from reference TRBV15 and TRBJ2-3, reads DAMVIQNPRYQVTQFGKPVTLSCSQTLNHNVMYWYQQKSSQAPKLLFHYYDKDFNNEADTPDNFQSRRPNTSFCFLDIRSPGLGDTAMYLCATSRDTWVAGGRDTQYFGPGTRLTVL.

A remark on this clone: Because the CDR3 is missing its conserved closing phenylalanine or tryptophan, this is likely a read error. This chain's CDR3 is CASIPGGATYEQYL. Written as DNA, the CDR3 is TGTGCCAGCATCCCCGGCGGGGCTACCTACGAGCAGTACCTC. V gene TRBV7-2 combines with J gene TRBJ2-7, with TRBD2 as a possible D gene (6 bases). Between the trimmed V and J ends, which lost 7 bases and 2 bases, there was a span of 15 bases. Germline V gene data show CDR1 as SGHTA and CDR2 as FQGNSA. This CDR3 region has 14 residues.

The chain uses TRBV7-9 and TRBJ1-3; D perhaps matches TRBD1 (5 bases). The length of the CDR3 is 16 residues. Germline loops: CDR1 SEHNR, CDR2 FQNEAQ (reference sequence). Trimming left V 7 bases short and J 4 bases short, with 20 bases between. CDR3 nucleotide sequence: TGTGCCAGCATGTTTCTCGCAGGGCCCAAAGGAAACACCATATATTTT. This gives the protein CASMFLAGPKGNTIYF. The variable domain in full, completed from reference TRBV7-9 and TRBJ1-3, reads DTGVSQNPRHKITKRGQNVTFRCDPISEHNRLYWYRQTLGQGPEFLTYFQNEAQLEKSRLLSDRFSAERPKGSFSTLEIQRTEQGDSAMYLCASMFLAGPKGNTIYFGEGSWLTVV.

The J gene is TRBJ1-2, the V gene TRBV2; the match to TRBD1 covers 9 bases. The germline V gene encodes CDR1 SNHLY and CDR2 FYNNEI. V trimming: 0 bases; J trimming: 8 bases; junction bases outside the gene matches: 13. There are 17 residues in the CDR3. This chain's CDR3 is CASSEAAASGTGLGYTF. The CDR3 DNA reads as TGTGCCAGCAGTGAAGCGGCAGCTAGTGGGACAGGGCTGGGCTACACCTTC.

J is TRBJ2-1 and V is TRBV10-3; tentatively, D is TRBD2 (5 bases). Trimming took off 5 bases at V and 0 bases at J, with 11 bases between the two ends. The germline CDR1 and CDR2 sequences are ENHRY and SYGVKD. CDR3 size: 15 residues. The CDR3 nucleotides are TGTGCCATCAGTTTAGCGACCCCCTCCTACAATGAGCAGTTCTTC. The encoded protein is CAISLATPSYNEQFF.

This clone has more than one count but fewer than ten. The V call is TRBV7-2, the J call TRBJ2-2, with TRBD2 matching over 9 bases. This CDR3 contains 17 residues. Germline CDR1 reads SGHTA; CDR2 reads FQGNSA. The ends lost 5 bases at V and 5 bases at J; junction bases unmatched: 12. CDR3 nucleotides: TGTGCCAGCAGCCTAATAGCGGGAGAAGGTTATACCGGGGAGCTGTTTTTT. It yields the protein CASSLIAGEGYTGELFF. Supplemented by reference TRBV7-2 and TRBJ2-2, the full variable domain reads GAGVSQSPSNKVTEKGKDVELRCDPISGHTALYWYRQSLGQGLEFLIYFQGNSAPDKSGLPSDRFSAERTGGSVSTLTIQRTQQEDSAVYLCASSLIAGEGYTGELFFGEGSRLTVL.

This clone was counted a few times. The chain recombines TRBV7-2 with TRBJ2-2, with 9 bases aligning to TRBD2. Trimming cost V 4 bases and J 6 bases; bases outside gene matches: 3. Per germline, CDR1 SGHTA and CDR2 FQGNSA. The CDR3 totals 14 residues. CDR3 nucleotides: TGTGCCAGCAGCTCTTTAGCGGGAGCCGGGGAGCTGTTTTTT. Its translation is CASSSLAGAGELFF.

V usage is TRBV27 and J usage is TRBJ2-3; 8 bases match TRBD1. The CDR3 has 15 amino acids. CDR1 and CDR2 from the germline V gene are MNHEY and SMNVEV (reference sequence). After removal of 5 bases from V and 0 bases from J, the junction contained 4 bases not matched to a gene. The CDR3 spells CASSMGQASTDTQYF. The DNA of the CDR3 is TGTGCCAGCAGTATGGGACAGGCGAGCACAGATACGCAGTATTTT.

CDR3 protein: CASSLGRGNTIYF. The CDR3 DNA sequence: TGTGCCAGCAGCTTGGGCCGGGGAAACACCATATATTTT. The V and J genes are TRBV5-8 and TRBJ1-3; D is uncertain. Germline V gene sequence: CDR1 SGHTS, CDR2 YDEGEE. With 0 bases removed from V and 4 bases from J, the gap between germline ends came to 5 bases. This CDR3 is built from 13 residues.

About this clone itself: The sample carries other DNA sequences with the same CDR3. This chain uses TRBV7-3 with TRBJ2-3, with D perhaps TRBD2 (5 bases). Per the germline V gene, CDR1 is SGHTA and CDR2 is FQGTGA. This CDR3 comprises 15 residues. The V gene lost 1 base and the J gene lost 0 bases, with 8 bases spanning the gap. The CDR3 DNA reads TGTGCCAGCAGCTTAAATAGCGCTAGCACAGATACGCAGTATTTT. This gives the protein CASSLNSASTDTQYF.

This rearrangement joins TRBV28 to TRBJ1-4; 7 nucleotides agree with TRBD1. The CDR3 contains 17 residues. Per the germline V gene, CDR1 is MDHEN and CDR2 is SYDVKM. V was pared by 3 bases and J by 5 bases, with 12 bases of the junction left unmatched. CDR3 bases: TGTGCCAGCAGTTTCAACCCCAGGGACAGACAGAATGAAAAACTGTTTTTT. It specifies CASSFNPRDRQNEKLFF. Looking up the rest from reference TRBV28 and TRBJ1-4 gives the full variable domain: DVKVTQSSRYLVKRTGEKVFLECVQDMDHENMFWYRQDPGLGLRLIYFSYDVKMKEKGDIPEGYSVSREKKERFSLILESASTNQTSMYLCASSFNPRDRQNEKLFFGSGTQLSVL.

J is TRBJ2-7 and V is TRBV11-3; unclear D gene. The CDR3 runs 12 residues. The V gene's germline CDR1 is SGHNT and CDR2 YENEEA. Trimming stripped 5 bases from V and 3 bases from J, with 8 bases between. The CDR3 sequence: CASSAGGYEQYF. For the CDR3, the DNA is TGTGCCAGCAGCGCCGGCGGCTACGAGCAGTACTTC.

The chain combines TRBV6-5 with TRBJ2-5; a weak D match, TRBD1 (6 bases). The CDR3 loop spans 14 amino acids. Germline CDR1 and CDR2: MNHEY and SVGAGI. The germline V and J ends were trimmed by 5 bases and 6 bases, with 16 bases remaining between them. The CDR3 reads CASSRGGVEKTQYF. CDR3 bases: TGTGCCAGCAGTCGAGGGGGAGTGGAGAAGACCCAGTACTTC.

The genes are TRBV9 and TRBJ2-7, with 10 bases identical to TRBD2. Germline V gives CDR1 SGDLS, CDR2 YYNGEE. The ends lost 2 bases at V and 5 bases at J; junction bases unmatched: 4. This CDR3 is built from 14 residues. CDR3 loop: CASSVDGTSDEQYF. The CDR3 DNA follows: TGTGCCAGCAGCGTGGACGGGACTAGCGACGAGCAGTACTTC.

This clone turned up a few times. The chain joins TRBV7-6 to TRBJ2-2; D uncertain. CDR3 length: 20 amino acids. V was shortened by 5 bases and J by 0 bases, with 25 bases between the two germline ends. CDR1 and CDR2 (germline): SGHVS, FNYEAQ. This CDR3 reads CASSLRTNRVPGSNTGELFF. The CDR3 DNA is TGTGCCAGCAGCCTACGTACCAACCGGGTCCCTGGGTCGAACACCGGGGAGCTGTTTTTT.

The chain carries TRBV4-1 and TRBJ2-1; 12 nucleotides align to TRBD2. There are 18 residues in the CDR3. The germline V gene has CDR1 MGHRA and CDR2 YSYEKL. Trimming removed 3 bases from V and 5 bases from J; junction bases left unmatched: 11. The CDR3 DNA follows: TGCGCCAGCAGCCATGAGACTACAGGACTAGCGGGAAACAATGAGCAGTTCTTC. This codes for CASSHETTGLAGNNEQFF.

This chain links TRBV28 with TRBJ1-1, with a possible D match to TRBD1 (6 bases). The V gene's germline CDR1 is MDHEN and CDR2 SYDVKM. The CDR3 totals 15 residues. V lost 5 bases and J 0 bases, leaving 13 bases between the germline ends. The CDR3 sequence is CASSLPGQLNTEAFF. In DNA form, the CDR3 reads TGTGCCAGCAGTCTACCTGGACAGTTGAACACTGAAGCTTTCTTT. Combining the CDR3 with reference TRBV28 and TRBJ1-1 gives the whole variable domain DVKVTQSSRYLVKRTGEKVFLECVQDMDHENMFWYRQDPGLGLRLIYFSYDVKMKEKGDIPEGYSVSREKKERFSLILESASTNQTSMYLCASSLPGQLNTEAFFGQGTRLTVV.

This clone was counted a single time. V is TRBV9 and J is TRBJ2-1, with a tentative D call TRBD2 (5 bases). The CDR3 spans 15 residues. With 3 bases removed from V and 8 bases from J, the gap between germline ends came to 18 bases. Germline CDR1 is SGDLS and CDR2 is YYNGEE. The CDR3 bases are TGTGCCAGCAGCGCCCAAAGAACTAGTACCGATGAGCAGTTCTTC. As protein: CASSAQRTSTDEQFF.

CDR3 coding DNA: TGTACCAGCAGCTTAGGCCAGGGGTCCTACGAGCAGTACTTC. Translated: CTSSLGQGSYEQYF. The chain employs TRBV7-2 and TRBJ2-7; the D gene is possibly TRBD1 (6 bases). V lost 1 base and J lost 1, with 8 bases in between. The CDR3 totals 14 residues. Looked up from germline, CDR1 is SGHTA and CDR2 is FQGNSA.

The rearrangement joins TRBV6-6 to TRBJ1-2; D may be TRBD1 (6 bases). The CDR3 spans 12 residues. Per the germline V gene, CDR1 is MNHNY and CDR2 is SVGAGI (reference sequence). The V end was cut by 5 bases, the J end by 6 bases, with 10 bases between. CDR3 loop: CASSPGAHGYTF. CDR3 DNA: TGTGCCAGCAGTCCAGGGGCCCATGGCTACACCTTC.

V and J are TRBV21-1 and TRBJ1-3; the D call TRBD1 from the table was never checked on the DNA. TRBV21-1 is given as a pseudogene. The CDR3 runs 20 residues. This chain's CDR3 is CASSKGLGQGASYSGNTIYF. In DNA form, the CDR3 reads TGTGCCAGCAGCAAAGGGTTGGGACAGGGGGCCTCATACTCTGGAAACACCATATATTTT.